The clone carrying this T cell receptor (beta chain) was counted between two and nine times. The target antigen is unknown. The PCR was carried out with 60 Vbeta primers and 13 Jbeta primers. The table came from immunoSEQ multiplex PCR; TCRdb's copy has only in-frame clones and leaves some out. Here the sample spans approximately 100,000 clones, around a tenth being singletons. This entry is derived from a study of cytomegalovirus exposure and HLA in healthy donors. Whole-study results and caveats: Later, TCR association rates were found to vary by HLA locus, highest for DRB1 and lowest for HLA-C. Later analysis showed most CMV-associated TCR beta chains appearing HLA-restricted.

V lost 6 bases and J lost 1, with 12 bases in between. There are 14 residues in the CDR3. The clonotype originates from a man between 50 and 59 years old in good health and CMV-seropositive. This chain connects TRBV23-1 to TRBJ1-2, with D possibly matching TRBD1 (5 bases). TRBV23-1 belongs to the ORF category, with a function that is uncertain. Sequenced: PBMCs. The CDR3 DNA reads as TGCGCCAGCAGCCCTTCAAGGGGTAACTATGGCTACACCTTC. This translates into CASSPSRGNYGYTF.